One and the same sample provided the 30 T cell receptor beta chains below, sequenced in a study of CD8+ T cells in alopecia areata. Sequencing relied on a cDNA template that was reverse transcribed from extracted RNA. This table comes from immunoSEQ multiplex PCR, and its TCRdb copy is limited to in-frame clones, with some not included. The profile shows about 210,000 clones, 64% of them singletons. Indicated treatment: oral pan-JAK inhibitor, 5-10 mg twice daily. The specimen comprised CD4+ T cells sorted from blood, sampled at week 4, from a patient treated with tofacitinib. All receptors come from a human donor with alopecia areata.

The chain joins TRBV29-1 to TRBJ2-7; 14 bases map to TRBD2. The CDR3 is made up of 14 amino acids. Trimming removed 7 bases from V and 5 bases from J; junction bases left unmatched: 7. Germline V CDR1 and CDR2: SQVTM, ANQGSEA. The DNA of the CDR3 is TGCAGCGCTGCCGGACTAGCGGGGGGCGACGAGCAGTACTTC. The encoded protein is CSAAGLAGGDEQYF.

The V gene is TRBV6-7, the J gene TRBJ2-5, with D perhaps being TRBD1 or TRBD2 (5 bases each). TRBV6-7 is identified as an open reading frame with a role that is uncertain. V was clipped by 10 bases and J by 4 bases, with 19 bases between them. The CDR3 loop spans 14 amino acids. The CDR3 protein is CAITRGTALETQYF. The CDR3 region has the DNA TGTGCCATCACCCGGGGCACTGCCTTAGAGACCCAGTACTTC.

This chain joins TRBV7-9 and TRBJ2-5, with a tentative D call TRBD2 (6 bases). The CDR3 has 14 amino acids. Looked up from germline, CDR1 is SEHNR and CDR2 is FQNEAQ (reference sequence). The V gene lost 5 bases and the J gene lost 4 bases, with 14 bases spanning the gap. CDR3 region: CASSPSGGGETQYF. For the CDR3, the DNA is TGTGCCAGCAGCCCGAGTGGGGGAGGAGAGACCCAGTACTTC.

The chain has TRBV7-9 and TRBJ2-5; D not certain. Germline V lookup: CDR1 SEHNR, CDR2 FQNEAQ (reference sequence). This CDR3 has 15 amino acids. Trimming shortened V by 3 bases and J by 4 bases, and 15 bases separated the two germline ends. CDR3 sequence: CASSLDDLPGETQYF. The CDR3, as DNA: TGTGCCAGCAGCTTGGACGACTTACCCGGAGAGACCCAGTACTTC. Filled out from reference TRBV7-9 and TRBJ2-5, the complete variable domain reads DTGVSQNPRHKITKRGQNVTFRCDPISEHNRLYWYRQTLGQGPEFLTYFQNEAQLEKSRLLSDRFSAERPKGSFSTLEIQRTEQGDSAMYLCASSLDDLPGETQYFGPGTRLLVL.

The chain uses TRBV5-6 and TRBJ2-5; D possibly corresponds to TRBD1 (6 bases). The CDR3 runs to 17 residues. Germline values: CDR1 SGHDT, CDR2 YYEEEE. V was pared by 2 bases and J by 6 bases, with 23 bases between. The DNA of the CDR3 is TGTGCCAGCAGCTTATCCTATCAAGGGGGTAGAACACAGACCCAGTACTTC. It is translated as CASSLSYQGGRTQTQYF.

This chain links TRBV27 with TRBJ1-2, with D hard to call. The CDR3 is 16 amino acids. Germline CDR1 reads MNHEY; CDR2 reads SMNVEV (reference sequence). V was shortened by 4 bases and J by 1 base, with 16 bases between the two germline ends. Here the CDR3 reads CASSSGGSRGNYGYTF. The CDR3 DNA reads as TGTGCCAGCAGTTCTGGAGGGAGTCGGGGTAACTATGGCTACACCTTC.

The chain couples TRBV4-1 to TRBJ1-6; 8 bases match TRBD1. V dropped 1 base and J dropped 9; count of bases not matched to a gene: 11. The germline gives CDR1 MGHRA, CDR2 YSYEKL. The CDR3 contains 17 residues. The CDR3 region is CASSQGRNRGKGSPLHF. The CDR3 DNA sequence: TGCGCCAGCAGCCAAGGGAGGAACAGGGGGAAGGGTTCACCCCTCCACTTT.

This clone was seen a few times. The CDR3 nucleotides read TGCAGCGTTGTGCCGAACAGCTTTATGGGTGCTGAAGCTTTCTTT. Amino acid sequence: CSVVPNSFMGAEAFF. The gene calls are TRBV29-1 and TRBJ1-1; D remains unclear. Trimming cost V 4 bases and J 6 bases, with 21 bases left between them. This CDR3 contains 15 residues. The germline CDR1 and CDR2 sequences are SQVTM and ANQGSEA.

V gene TRBV7-9 combines with J gene TRBJ2-5; TRBD2 aligns across 7 bases. The germline gives CDR1 SEHNR, CDR2 FQNEAQ (reference sequence). This CDR3 region has 14 residues. V shed 1 base and J 5 bases; nucleotides not matched to a gene: 4. The CDR3 is CASSLVSGGETQYF. The CDR3, as DNA: TGTGCCAGCAGCTTAGTCTCCGGGGGGGAGACCCAGTACTTC.

This clone came up once. DNA of the CDR3: TGTGCCTGGAGTTTGAGGGCGGGAGAAGAGACCCAGTACTTC. This gives the protein CAWSLRAGEETQYF. This rearrangement joins TRBV30 to TRBJ2-5, with 7 bases aligning to TRBD2. V was clipped by 2 bases and J by 3 bases; unmatched bases: 6. The CDR3 is 14 residues long. Per the germline V gene, CDR1 is GTSNPN and CDR2 is SVGIG (reference sequence).

The chain employs TRBV27 and TRBJ1-6; D not certain. Germline V CDR1 and CDR2: MNHEY, SMNVEV (reference sequence). There are 14 residues in the CDR3. Between the trimmed V and J ends, which lost 3 bases and 5 bases, there was a span of 8 bases. In DNA, the CDR3 is TGTGCCAGCAGTTTTAAACAGAATAATTCACCCCTCCACTTT. The encoded protein is CASSFKQNNSPLHF.

This chain links TRBV11-1 with TRBJ2-3; possibly TRBD2 for D (6 bases). The CDR3 length is 14 residues. The V end was cut by 4 bases, the J end by 6 bases, with 14 bases between. The V gene's germline CDR1 is SGHAT and CDR2 FQDESV (reference sequence). The CDR3 sequence: CASSSGGTSDTQYF. The CDR3 DNA sequence: TGTGCCAGCAGCTCGGGCGGGACGTCCGATACGCAGTATTTT.

This clone was seen a few times. Mismatch with germline at one junction end may stem from a read error. The chain joins TRBV25-1 to TRBJ2-7; unclear D gene. Germline CDR1 MGHDK, CDR2 SYGVNS. The CDR3 runs to 12 residues. CDR3 nucleotide sequence: TGTGCCAGCAGTGAAGGGTTCTACGGGCAGTACTTC. Its protein product is CASSEGFYGQYF.

This clone was seen a handful of times. V is TRBV7-8 and J is TRBJ1-2; no firm D call. Germline-derived CDR1 and CDR2 are SGHVS and FQNEAQ. The CDR3 is made up of 14 amino acids. Trimming took off 2 bases at V and 1 base at J, with 8 bases between the two ends. CDR3 nucleotides: TGTGCCAGCAGCTTATTTCCAGTTAACTATGGCTACACCTTC. Translating it yields CASSLFPVNYGYTF.

The rearrangement uses TRBV2 and TRBJ1-5; D unclear. The germline V and J ends were trimmed by 4 bases and 4 bases, with 5 bases remaining between them. The CDR3 is 12 residues long. Germline lookup yields CDR1 SNHLY and CDR2 FYNNEI. CDR3 DNA sequence: TGTGCCAGCAGTGTGAATAATCAGCCCCAGCATTTT. Its translation: CASSVNNQPQHF.

The chain recombines TRBV7-2 with TRBJ2-5; TRBD1 is a possible D gene (6 bases). The CDR3 contains 13 residues. Germline V gives CDR1 SGHTA, CDR2 FQGNSA. The V end was cut by 5 bases, the J end by 3 bases, with 10 bases between. The CDR3 sequence: CASSRNREETQYF. In DNA form, the CDR3 reads TGTGCCAGCAGCCGGAACAGGGAAGAGACCCAGTACTTC.

The chain links TRBV10-3 to TRBJ1-2; 10 positions agree with TRBD1. This CDR3 spans 15 amino acids. V lost 6 bases, J lost 5 bases, and 9 bases stayed unmatched. The germline V gene encodes CDR1 ENHRY and CDR2 SYGVKD. The DNA of the CDR3 is TGTGCCATCAGCGAACCGGGACAGGGGTCATATGGCTACACCTTC. This encodes CAISEPGQGSYGYTF.

The chain uses TRBV28 and TRBJ1-2; no clear D. V lost 6 bases to trimming and J lost 8 bases, with 25 bases between them. The CDR3 length is 16 residues. The germline V gene encodes CDR1 MDHEN and CDR2 SYDVKM. The DNA of the CDR3 is TGTGCCAGCAGCCGCGGCCTTGGCGTGGGCTCCAGGGGCTACACCTTC. Protein sequence: CASSRGLGVGSRGYTF.

This chain links TRBV30 with TRBJ1-1, with D possibly being TRBD1 (5 bases). The CDR3 is 14 amino acids. V lost 5 bases and J 4 bases, leaving 17 bases between the germline ends. Germline CDR1 and CDR2: GTSNPN and SVGIG (reference sequence). CDR3 protein: CAWGGGGSRTEAFF. DNA for the CDR3: TGTGCCTGGGGGGGAGGCGGTAGTCGCACTGAAGCTTTCTTT.

There are a few counts of this clone. The chain employs TRBV30 and TRBJ1-1; D not resolved. Per germline, CDR1 GTSNPN and CDR2 SVGIG (reference sequence). The CDR3 has 12 residues. V was pared by 2 bases and J by 5 bases, with 9 bases between. The CDR3 protein is CAWSFTLTEAFF. The CDR3 DNA reads as TGTGCCTGGAGTTTTACATTGACTGAAGCTTTCTTT.

The rearrangement links TRBV29-1 to TRBJ2-6; D tentatively reads TRBD1 or TRBD2 (7 bases each). Trimming left V 4 bases short and J 3 bases short, with 16 bases between. This CDR3 comprises 16 residues. Looked up from germline, CDR1 is SQVTM and CDR2 is ANQGSEA. CDR3 DNA sequence: TGCAGCGTTGTGACAGGGAGGGCATTTGGGGCCAACGTCCTGACTTTC. It yields the protein CSVVTGRAFGANVLTF.

The chain combines TRBV15 with TRBJ2-2; no firm D call. The V end was cut by 3 bases, the J end by 1 base, with 12 bases between. The V gene's germline CDR1 is LNHNV and CDR2 YYDKDF (reference sequence). The CDR3 consists of 16 residues. The CDR3 is CATSRGGQVNTGELFF. CDR3 sequence (DNA): TGTGCCACCAGCAGGGGTGGGCAGGTGAACACCGGGGAGCTGTTTTTT.

A single count supports this clone. The CDR3 spells CASSLDTGKQFF. The DNA for the CDR3 is TGTGCCAGCAGCTTAGATACCGGGAAGCAGTTCTTC. This rearrangement joins TRBV7-9 to TRBJ2-1, with TRBD2 as a possible D gene (5 bases). V was pared by 1 base and J by 11 bases, with 9 bases between. The CDR3 has 12 amino acids. Germline-derived CDR1 and CDR2 are SEHNR and FQNEAQ (reference sequence).

The V gene is TRBV9, the J gene TRBJ1-4; D gene uncertain. The V end was cut by 3 bases, the J end by 5 bases, with 11 bases between. From germline, CDR1 is SGDLS and CDR2 YYNGEE. The CDR3 runs to 14 residues. CDR3 in DNA: TGTGCCAGCAGCGCGAGACTTGGGAATGAAAAACTGTTTTTT. Its protein is CASSARLGNEKLFF.

The genes are TRBV5-4 and TRBJ2-1, with D maybe TRBD2 (6 bases). V lost 5 bases and J lost 0, with 15 bases in between. CDR1 is SGHNT, CDR2 YYREEE, per germline (reference sequence). This CDR3 has 16 residues. The DNA for the CDR3 is TGTGCCAGCAGTTCAAGCGCGGGGAGCTCCTACAATGAGCAGTTCTTC. Its translation is CASSSSAGSSYNEQFF.

The genes are TRBV29-1 and TRBJ1-2; D is possibly TRBD1 (6 bases). CDR1 is SQVTM, CDR2 ANQGSEA, per germline. The germline V and J ends were trimmed by 5 bases and 6 bases, with 10 bases remaining between them. The CDR3 length is 11 residues. In DNA, the CDR3 is TGCAGCGTTCAAACAGGGCATGGCTACACCTTC. Translation: CSVQTGHGYTF.

The V call is TRBV6-5, the J call TRBJ1-3; 7 nucleotides line up with TRBD1. Trimming took 5 bases from V and 0 from J; bases not matched to a gene: 4. Germline CDR1 and CDR2: MNHEY and SVGAGI. The CDR3 is made up of 15 amino acids. The CDR3 sequence is CASSRGQFSGNTIYF. CDR3 DNA: TGTGCCAGCAGTCGGGGACAGTTCTCTGGAAACACCATATATTTT.

This clone appeared once. The rearrangement joins TRBV30 to TRBJ1-3; D is undetermined. Trimming left V 0 bases short and J 0 bases short, with 3 bases between. The CDR3 contains 13 residues. CDR1 is GTSNPN and CDR2 is SVGIG in the germline V gene (reference sequence). DNA for the CDR3: TGTGCCTGGAGTGTACGCTCTGGAAACACCATATATTTT. Translation: CAWSVRSGNTIYF.

J is TRBJ2-7 and V is TRBV6-6; D uncertain. CDR3 length equals 13 residues. The ends were cut back, 2 bases at V and 0 bases at J, with 5 bases in the middle. Per germline, CDR1 MNHNY and CDR2 SVGAGI (reference sequence). In nucleotides, the CDR3 is TGTGCCAGCAGTTACGAGCGCTCCTACGAGCAGTACTTC. Translation gives CASSYERSYEQYF.

This chain joins TRBV30 and TRBJ2-3, with 10 bases identical to TRBD2. Per the germline V gene, CDR1 is GTSNPN and CDR2 is SVGIG (reference sequence). This CDR3 comprises 15 residues. V shed 0 bases and J 0 bases; nucleotides not matched to a gene: 0. CDR3 protein: CAWSVLAGSTDTQYF. CDR3 DNA: TGTGCCTGGAGTGTACTAGCGGGGAGCACAGATACGCAGTATTTT. The whole variable domain, remainder taken from reference TRBV30 and TRBJ2-3, is SQTIHQWPATLVQPVGSPLSLECTVEGTSNPNLYWYRQAAGRGLQLLFYSVGIGQISSEVPQNLSASRPQDRQFILSSKKLLLSDSGFYLCAWSVLAGSTDTQYFGPGTRLTVL.